A selection of T cell receptor beta chains follows, all from one sample in a study of cytomegalovirus exposure and HLA in healthy donors. The protocol was immunoSEQ multiplex PCR, while the TCRdb copy is restricted to in-frame clones and leaves out a portion. The table includes over 95,000 clones, about three quarters detected once. Sequenced: PBMCs. These receptors were taken from a woman between 35 and 50 years old in good health and CMV-seropositive. Both conserved end residues are part of each CDR3. The order of the fields is V gene, clone size, J gene, D gene, CDR3 DNA, CDR3 protein. The D gene is left open where the match is weak. Expanded clones get a size class; other rows say once, few or many, or leave the size out.

v_gene: TRBV9
abundance: -
j_gene: TRBJ2-5
d_gene: -
CDR3nt: TGTGCCAGCAGCGTAGGAGGGGGTGGTGGTATTGAGACCCAGTACTTC
CDR3aa: CASSVGGGGGIETQYF

v_gene: TRBV7-2
abundance: -
j_gene: TRBJ1-2
d_gene: TRBD1
CDR3nt: TGTGCCAGCAGCTTAATGTTGGGACAGGGTGCCGGCTATGGCTACACCTTC
CDR3aa: CASSLMLGQGAGYGYTF

v_gene: TRBV30
abundance: once
j_gene: TRBJ1-6
d_gene: TRBD1
CDR3nt: TGTGCCTGGAGTGGGACAGGCAATTCACCCCTCCACTTT
CDR3aa: CAWSGTGNSPLHF

v_gene: TRBV7-8
abundance: -
j_gene: TRBJ1-1
d_gene: -
CDR3nt: TGTGCCAGCAGCTTAGCCCCCCGACAGCTTGTTGAAGCTTTCTTT
CDR3aa: CASSLAPRQLVEAFF

v_gene: TRBV18
abundance: -
j_gene: TRBJ1-2
d_gene: -
CDR3nt: TGTGCCAGCTCACCACCTACGGGGGACGGCTACACCTTC
CDR3aa: CASSPPTGDGYTF

v_gene: TRBV19
abundance: -
j_gene: TRBJ1-2
d_gene: -
CDR3nt: TGTGCCAGTAGTACGAACCAACGGGGGAACTATGGCTACACCTTC
CDR3aa: CASSTNQRGNYGYTF

v_gene: TRBV10-3
abundance: -
j_gene: TRBJ1-5
d_gene: -
CDR3nt: TGTGCCATCAGTGAGTCGTTGGGGGGGGGAGGCAATCAGCCCCAGCATTTT
CDR3aa: CAISESLGGGGNQPQHF

v_gene: TRBV4-2
abundance: -
j_gene: TRBJ1-2
d_gene: -
CDR3nt: TGTGCCAGCAGCCAAGAATCAGGACAGAATGGCTACACCTTC
CDR3aa: CASSQESGQNGYTF

v_gene: TRBV9
abundance: -
j_gene: TRBJ2-3
d_gene: -
CDR3nt: TGTGCCAGCAGCGGGACTTTCTACACAGATACGCAGTATTTT
CDR3aa: CASSGTFYTDTQYF

v_gene: TRBV4-2
abundance: -
j_gene: TRBJ1-5
d_gene: -
CDR3nt: TGTGCCAGCAGCCAGGGGAGGGACATTAGCAATCAGCCCCAGCATTTT
CDR3aa: CASSQGRDISNQPQHF

v_gene: TRBV25-1
abundance: -
j_gene: TRBJ2-5
d_gene: -
CDR3nt: TGTGCCAGCAGTGGCTCTATCGAGACCCAGTACTTC
CDR3aa: CASSGSIETQYF

v_gene: TRBV5-1
abundance: -
j_gene: TRBJ2-5
d_gene: -
CDR3nt: TGCGCCAGCAGCCGGATCCGCAATCGCGGAGAGACCCAGTACTTC
CDR3aa: CASSRIRNRGETQYF

v_gene: TRBV2
abundance: -
j_gene: TRBJ2-1
d_gene: -
CDR3nt: TGTGCCAGCACAGCCGGGGTCTACAATGAGCAGTTCTTC
CDR3aa: CASTAGVYNEQFF

v_gene: TRBV5-4
abundance: -
j_gene: TRBJ1-1
d_gene: TRBD1
CDR3nt: TGTGCCAGCAGTTACCGGGACAGGAACACTGAAGCTTTCTTT
CDR3aa: CASSYRDRNTEAFF

v_gene: TRBV25-1
abundance: many
j_gene: TRBJ2-7
d_gene: TRBD2
CDR3nt: TGTGCCAGCAGTGGGGGACTAGCGGCCGAGCAGTACTTC
CDR3aa: CASSGGLAAEQYF

v_gene: TRBV27
abundance: -
j_gene: TRBJ2-3
d_gene: TRBD1
CDR3nt: TGTGCCAGCAGTTGGTCCGGGACAGGGGGGGCAGATACGCAGTATTTT
CDR3aa: CASSWSGTGGADTQYF

v_gene: TRBV2
abundance: -
j_gene: TRBJ1-5
d_gene: -
CDR3nt: TGTGCCAGCAGCATCGGAGGGGTCAATCAGCCCCAGCATTTT
CDR3aa: CASSIGGVNQPQHF

v_gene: TRBV5-1
abundance: -
j_gene: TRBJ2-7
d_gene: -
CDR3nt: TGCGCCAGCAGCACGCTCGACAGTTACGAGCAGTACTTC
CDR3aa: CASSTLDSYEQYF

v_gene: TRBV29-1
abundance: -
j_gene: TRBJ1-1
d_gene: TRBD1
CDR3nt: TGCAGCGCGAAACTACAGGGGGCGACGATGGCTGAAGCTTTCTTT
CDR3aa: CSAKLQGATMAEAFF

v_gene: TRBV7-9
abundance: -
j_gene: TRBJ2-1
d_gene: TRBD1
CDR3nt: TGTGCCAGCAGCGCAATACAGGGGGCGCAGTACAATGAGCAGTTCTTC
CDR3aa: CASSAIQGAQYNEQFF

v_gene: TRBV5-6
abundance: -
j_gene: TRBJ2-7
d_gene: -
CDR3nt: TGTGCCAGCAGCTCCGTTGGAGGCTTAACGTACGAGCAGTACTTC
CDR3aa: CASSSVGGLTYEQYF

v_gene: TRBV4-2
abundance: -
j_gene: TRBJ1-3
d_gene: -
CDR3nt: TGTGCCAGCAGCCAAGACGCCCGACACTCTGGAAACACCATATATTTT
CDR3aa: CASSQDARHSGNTIYF

v_gene: TRBV18
abundance: -
j_gene: TRBJ2-1
d_gene: -
CDR3nt: TGTGCCAGCTCACCAAGCCGCCTAGGAAACTCCTACAATGAGCAGTTCTTC
CDR3aa: CASSPSRLGNSYNEQFF

v_gene: TRBV28
abundance: -
j_gene: TRBJ1-1
d_gene: -
CDR3nt: TGTGCCAGCAGTTTGTGGGCGAACACTGAAGCTTTCTTT
CDR3aa: CASSLWANTEAFF

v_gene: TRBV19
abundance: -
j_gene: TRBJ1-6
d_gene: -
CDR3nt: TGTGCCAGTAGTTTAAGGGAGGATTCACCCCTCCACTTT
CDR3aa: CASSLREDSPLHF

v_gene: TRBV7-6
abundance: -
j_gene: TRBJ2-7
d_gene: TRBD1
CDR3nt: TGTGCCAGCAGCTTAGAAGGGACAGTATCCTACGAGCAGTACTTC
CDR3aa: CASSLEGTVSYEQYF

v_gene: TRBV5-6
abundance: -
j_gene: TRBJ1-3
d_gene: TRBD1
CDR3nt: TGTGCCAGCAGCCGCGGTTCCATTCAGGGGGCGCGAGGAAACACCATATATTTT
CDR3aa: CASSRGSIQGARGNTIYF

v_gene: TRBV5-1
abundance: -
j_gene: TRBJ1-6
d_gene: -
CDR3nt: TGCGCCAGCACCAATACCGGGACATTGTATAATTCACCCCTCCACTTT
CDR3aa: CASTNTGTLYNSPLHF

v_gene: TRBV10-3
abundance: once
j_gene: TRBJ1-1
d_gene: -
CDR3nt: TGTGCCATCAAAACAAGCGGGGGGGACGCTGAAGCTTTCTTT
CDR3aa: CAIKTSGGDAEAFF

v_gene: TRBV15
abundance: -
j_gene: TRBJ1-5
d_gene: -
CDR3nt: TGTGCCACCAGCAGTCGAGGGAACGACTATCAGCCCCAGCATTTT
CDR3aa: CATSSRGNDYQPQHF

v_gene: TRBV7-9
abundance: few
j_gene: TRBJ1-1
d_gene: -
CDR3nt: TGTGCCAGCAGTATCGACGGGTCCACTGAAGCTTTCTTT
CDR3aa: CASSIDGSTEAFF

v_gene: TRBV5-1
abundance: few
j_gene: TRBJ2-1
d_gene: -
CDR3nt: TGCGCCAGCAGCCGTCTCGGGGGAACCTTAATCAATGAGCAGTTCTTC
CDR3aa: CASSRLGGTLINEQFF

v_gene: TRBV5-4
abundance: -
j_gene: TRBJ2-5
d_gene: TRBD2
CDR3nt: TGTGCCAGCAGCTTATGGGAGGGGAAGCAAGAGACCCAGTACTTC
CDR3aa: CASSLWEGKQETQYF